This T cell receptor (beta chain) is drawn from a study of identical twins. General study results and limits: Rather than following the same donors, the conclusions depended on cross-sectional statistical analysis.

The germline V gene has CDR1 KGHSH and CDR2 LQKENI. V was trimmed by 2 bases and J by 4 bases, leaving 6 bases between them. This CDR3 contains 13 residues. A universal primer site arose from template switching, and cDNA bore unique molecular identifiers. Each CDR3 protein gets one entry after TCRdb re-called the 5' RACE reads with MiXCR. The sample lists some 97,000 distinct CDR3 sequences, 5.9% occurring once. This clonotype has at least ten counts. Its specificity is not known. The chain is built from TRBV18 and TRBJ2-1; D uncertain. This receptor was identified in a woman in her forties or fifties in good health. The specimen sequenced was memory T cells sorted from blood. The CDR3 nucleotides read TGTGCCAGCTCACCAGTTGGTTACAATGAGCAGTTCTTC. Amino acids: CASSPVGYNEQFF.